This T cell receptor beta chain was documented in a study of OX40 agonist ivuxolimab in advanced cancers. The repertoire was sequenced with immunoSEQ multiplex PCR; TCRdb's copy has only in-frame clones and lacks some. The sample carries just under 20,000 clones, around three quarters recorded once. The sequencing used CD4+ or CD8+ T cells sorted from blood, collected in a trial of the OX40 agonist ivuxolimab. This receptor was obtained from an adult with an advanced solid tumor such as melanoma, head and neck, liver or kidney cancer.

The CDR3 loop is CASMKQAEETQYF. The CDR3 nucleotides read TGTGCCAGCATGAAACAGGCGGAAGAGACCCAGTACTTC. V usage is TRBV27 and J usage is TRBJ2-5; a weak D match, TRBD1 (5 bases). V was cut by 7 bases and J by 3 bases, with 12 bases left in between. Germline CDR1 and CDR2: MNHEY and SMNVEV (reference sequence). This CDR3 comprises 13 residues.